Listed here are 27 T cell receptor beta chains from one sample, sequenced in a study of lymphopenia after photon versus proton radiotherapy (dated by TCRdb to the late 2010s). The library was made by the immunoSEQ multiplex PCR assay. TCRdb took over this immuneACCESS table, retaining in-frame rearrangements with V and J assigned. Such tables are incomplete; in checked studies, under half of the missing clones stem from an unresolved V gene, and the remainder is unexplained. For this sample there are roughly 18,000 clones; approximately 91% appear just once. The ten top clones hold more than 8.5% of the sample. Sequences were derived from peripheral blood, sampled from a patient treated with proton-based radiotherapy. All receptors come from a man in his 70s with pancreatic cancer.

CDR3 amino acids: CASSTRASGPSRPDTQYF. CDR3 DNA sequence: TGTGCCAGCTCAACCAGGGCTAGCGGGCCTTCTAGGCCAGATACGCAGTATTTT. The chain uses TRBV18 and TRBJ2-3; TRBD2 matches at 8 bases. J lost 4 bases, V lost 5 bases, and 17 bases had no gene match. CDR3 size: 18 residues. Germline CDR1 reads KGHSH; CDR2 reads LQKENI.

The chain joins TRBV4-1 to TRBJ1-2, with D uncertain. The CDR3 length is 16 residues. With 0 bases removed from V and 0 bases from J, the gap between germline ends came to 11 bases. Germline CDR1 is MGHRA and CDR2 is YSYEKL. The CDR3 sequence is CASSQEGARSNYGYTF. CDR3 DNA: TGCGCCAGCAGCCAAGAGGGAGCCAGATCTAACTATGGCTACACCTTC.

The V call is TRBV9, the J call TRBJ1-3, with 10 bases fitting TRBD1. The CDR3 runs to 17 residues. The germline V gene has CDR1 SGDLS and CDR2 YYNGEE. The V segment lost 3 bases and the J segment 0 bases; nucleotides outside the gene matches: 6. This CDR3 reads CASSAGQGTPSGNTIYF. DNA of the CDR3: TGTGCCAGCAGCGCGGGACAGGGGACCCCCTCTGGAAACACCATATATTTT.

In its sample, this clone was seen once. The V and J genes are TRBV2 and TRBJ2-4, with TRBD1 matching over 9 bases. Germline CDR1 is SNHLY and CDR2 is FYNNEI. The CDR3 runs to 13 residues. With V trimmed by 8 bases and J by 10 bases, 9 bases remained unmatched. CDR3 loop: CASELWTGEIQYF. CDR3 in DNA: TGTGCCAGCGAACTTTGGACAGGGGAAATTCAGTACTTC.

The J gene is TRBJ1-1, the V gene TRBV6-5; no clear D. Trimming cost V 0 bases and J 0 bases, with 8 bases left between them. Germline lookup yields CDR1 MNHEY and CDR2 SVGAGI. The CDR3 covers 15 residues. The DNA for the CDR3 is TGTGCCAGCAGTTACTCCAGAGATATGAACACTGAAGCTTTCTTT. This codes for CASSYSRDMNTEAFF.

The chain recombines TRBV18 with TRBJ2-1, with 8 bases matching TRBD2. Germline CDR1 KGHSH, CDR2 LQKENI. The CDR3 covers 14 residues. V lost 6 bases to trimming and J lost 4 bases; unmatched junction nucleotides: 5. CDR3 amino acids: CASSPSGRYNEQFF. The CDR3 DNA reads as TGTGCCAGCTCCCCCAGCGGGAGATACAATGAGCAGTTCTTC.

This clone was counted once. The V gene is TRBV6-5, the J gene TRBJ2-7, with 8 positions matching TRBD2. Per germline, CDR1 MNHEY and CDR2 SVGAGI. Trimming took 5 bases from V and 4 from J; bases not matched to a gene: 4. This CDR3 contains 13 residues. The CDR3 DNA follows: TGTGCCAGCAGTGAGACTAGCGCTTACGAGCAGTACTTC. It encodes CASSETSAYEQYF.

V usage is TRBV6-5 and J usage is TRBJ1-1; no definite D call. Germline CDR1 is MNHEY and CDR2 is SVGAGI. This CDR3 contains 14 residues. Trimming removed 2 bases at V and 1 base at J, with 8 bases between. The CDR3 DNA is TGTGCCAGCAGTTACGCTCGAAAGAACACTGAAGCTTTCTTT. Translation: CASSYARKNTEAFF.

V gene TRBV6-5 combines with J gene TRBJ1-5; maybe TRBD1 (6 bases). Trimming cost V 2 bases and J 4 bases, with 9 bases left between them. This CDR3 has 14 residues. Germline values: CDR1 MNHEY, CDR2 SVGAGI. The chain's CDR3 is CASSYVQGNQPQHF. In DNA, the CDR3 is TGTGCCAGCAGTTACGTACAGGGAAATCAGCCCCAGCATTTT.

This chain connects TRBV5-8 to TRBJ1-2, with D unresolved. V gave up 2 bases and J gave up 8 bases, with 13 bases separating them. CDR1 and CDR2 (germline): SGHTS, YDEGEE. The CDR3 is made up of 13 amino acids. In DNA form, the CDR3 reads TGTGCCAGCAGCTTTGGGGAGCGACGGGGCTACACCTTC. Its protein product is CASSFGERRGYTF. Based on the CDR3 plus reference TRBV5-8 and TRBJ1-2, the full variable domain is EAGVTQSPTHLIKTRGQQATLRCSPISGHTSVYWYQQALGLGLQFLLWYDEGEERNRGNFPPRFSGRQFPNYSSELNVNALELEDSALYLCASSFGERRGYTFGSGTRLTVV.

CDR3 nucleotides: TGCGCCAGCAGTGATCAAGCCCCGGGACCGAATTACAATGAGCAGTTCTTC. It yields the protein CASSDQAPGPNYNEQFF. V is TRBV10-2 and J is TRBJ2-1; D possibly matches TRBD1 or TRBD2 (5 bases each). This CDR3 is built from 17 residues. Germline V gene sequence: CDR1 WSHSY, CDR2 SAAADI. V was shortened by 3 bases and J by 4 bases, with 19 bases between the two germline ends.

The rearrangement uses TRBV6-1 and TRBJ2-1; 11 bases fit TRBD2. Unmatched junction bases numbered 8, after V lost 7 bases and J lost 9 bases. CDR3 length: 14 residues. Germline lookup yields CDR1 MNHNS and CDR2 SASEGT. The CDR3 DNA reads TGTGCCAGCATGCCGAGTAGCGGGAGGGCTGAGCAGTTCTTC. This encodes CASMPSSGRAEQFF.

The chain links TRBV12-2 to TRBJ2-7; the table's D call TRBD1 went unverified against the DNA. TRBV12-2 is assigned pseudogene status. This CDR3 spans 14 amino acids. The CDR3 region is CASRLGHRTHEQYF. CDR3 DNA sequence: TGTGCAAGTCGCTTGGGACACCGAACCCACGAGCAGTACTTC.

This clone appeared once. The chain is built from TRBV6-1 and TRBJ2-3; D is ambiguous. The CDR3 sequence is 13 residues long. Germline assignment: CDR1 MNHNS and CDR2 SASEGT. The V gene lost 6 bases and the J gene lost 1 base, with 8 bases spanning the gap. In nucleotides, the CDR3 is TGTGCCAGCAGCCTACTACGCACAGATACGCAGTATTTT. This codes for CASSLLRTDTQYF.

The chain carries TRBV11-2 and TRBJ2-1, with a possible D match to TRBD1 (5 bases). V lost 5 bases and J 0 bases, leaving 14 bases between the germline ends. Looked up from germline, CDR1 is SGHAT and CDR2 is FQNNGV. The CDR3 totals 16 residues. The CDR3 DNA reads TGTGCCAGCAGCCTAAGGACACGGCGCTCCTACAATGAGCAGTTCTTC. Translated, it gives CASSLRTRRSYNEQFF.

The V call is TRBV21-1, the J call TRBJ1-1; TRBD1, as called in the table, went unchecked against the DNA. TRBV21-1 is a documented pseudogene. The CDR3 is 16 amino acids. The CDR3 DNA reads TGTGCCAGCAGCAAAGTGGGGACAGGGTGCGTACGTTCGGGTTTCTTT. Protein product: CASSKVGTGCVRSGFF.

This clone was detected a few times. The chain links TRBV5-4 to TRBJ2-3, with 7 bases that match TRBD1. The length of the CDR3 is 14 residues. CDR1 SGHNT and CDR2 YYREEE come from the germline V gene (reference sequence). J was trimmed by 1 base and V by 3 bases; bases with no gene match: 2. CDR3 nucleotides: TGTGCCAGCAGCTCTACAGGGGGCACAGATACGCAGTATTTT. This encodes CASSSTGGTDTQYF.

The V and J genes are TRBV12-5 and TRBJ2-1, with 7 bases that match TRBD1. Germline CDR1 and CDR2: LGHNT and FRNRAP. V lost 4 bases, J lost 9 bases, and 18 bases stayed unmatched. This CDR3 contains 17 residues. This CDR3 is CASGSILGRGPLSEQFF. CDR3 nucleotide sequence: TGTGCTAGTGGTTCTATCCTGGGAAGGGGGCCACTGAGTGAGCAGTTCTTC.

This clone was counted a few times. The chain links TRBV19 to TRBJ1-5, with D maybe TRBD1 (5 bases). V was shortened by 5 bases and J by 4 bases, with 9 bases between the two germline ends. Per germline, CDR1 LNHDA and CDR2 SQIVND (reference sequence). CDR3 length: 13 residues. The CDR3, as DNA: TGTGCCAGTAGTCAGGGCCTTAATCAGCCCCAGCATTTT. Translated, it gives CASSQGLNQPQHF. Full variable domain (rest looked up from reference TRBV19 and TRBJ1-5): DGGITQSPKYLFRKEGQNVTLSCEQNLNHDAMYWYRQDPGQGLRLIYYSQIVNDFQKGDIAEGYSVSREKKESFPLTVTSAQKNPTAFYLCASSQGLNQPQHFGDGTRLSIL.

The rearrangement joins TRBV30 to TRBJ2-7; D is possibly TRBD1 or TRBD2 (5 bases each). The ends were cut back, 4 bases at V and 5 bases at J, with 21 bases in the middle. The CDR3 length is 15 residues. Germline values: CDR1 GTSNPN, CDR2 SVGIG (reference sequence). For the CDR3, the DNA is TGTGCCTGGAACCGGGGACCCGGGGCCGTAAACGAGCAGTACTTC. This sequence encodes CAWNRGPGAVNEQYF.

In this sample, this clone turned up once. The chain links TRBV5-8 to TRBJ1-2, with TRBD1 matching 7 bases. Germline CDR1 and CDR2: SGHTS and YDEGEE. CDR3 length equals 16 residues. Trimming at V came to 4 bases and at J to 4 bases, leaving 13 bases not matched to a gene. CDR3 nucleotide sequence: TGTGCCAGCAGCCTCGGGACAGCCTTAGAGGGCTATGGCTACACCTTC. It specifies CASSLGTALEGYGYTF. Full variable domain (rest looked up from reference TRBV5-8 and TRBJ1-2): EAGVTQSPTHLIKTRGQQATLRCSPISGHTSVYWYQQALGLGLQFLLWYDEGEERNRGNFPPRFSGRQFPNYSSELNVNALELEDSALYLCASSLGTALEGYGYTFGSGTRLTVV.

The chain uses TRBV7-9 and TRBJ1-2; 10 bases line up with TRBD1. Germline V gene lookup returns CDR1 SEHNR and CDR2 FQNEAQ (reference sequence). CDR3 length: 16 residues. The junction had 6 bases not matched to a gene; V was cut back by 1 base and J by 4 bases. CDR3 residues: CASSLGDRGMGYGYTF. CDR3 DNA: TGTGCCAGCAGCTTAGGGGACAGGGGAATGGGCTATGGCTACACCTTC.

The V and J genes are TRBV30 and TRBJ1-1, with D possibly matching TRBD1 (6 bases). Germline loops: CDR1 GTSNPN, CDR2 SVGIG (reference sequence). Trimming cost V 2 bases and J 1 base, with 23 bases left between them. The CDR3 has 18 amino acids. The CDR3 loop is CAWSLVRWRGPQNTEAFF. The CDR3 DNA follows: TGTGCCTGGAGTCTAGTTAGGTGGCGGGGGCCGCAGAACACTGAAGCTTTCTTT.

The J gene is TRBJ2-7, the V gene TRBV19; D is possibly TRBD1 (6 bases). V was pared by 0 bases and J by 3 bases, with 12 bases between. This CDR3 comprises 15 residues. The germline CDR1 and CDR2 sequences are LNHDA and SQIVND (reference sequence). As DNA, the CDR3 is TGTGCCAGTAGTATAGAAGCCCACAGGGTCTACGAGCAGTACTTC. Encoded protein: CASSIEAHRVYEQYF.

The chain carries TRBV9 and TRBJ2-3; D remains ambiguous. This CDR3 comprises 14 residues. Germline CDR1 is SGDLS and CDR2 is YYNGEE. V lost 4 bases and J 4 bases, leaving 13 bases between the germline ends. The DNA of the CDR3 is TGTGCCAGCAGCCGGGTTAGCCGGGCAGATACGCAGTATTTT. It is translated as CASSRVSRADTQYF.

The chain employs TRBV2 and TRBJ1-3; D may be TRBD1 (6 bases). The CDR3 sequence is 16 residues long. Germline V gene sequence: CDR1 SNHLY, CDR2 FYNNEI. The ends were cut back, 1 base at V and 2 bases at J, with 12 bases in the middle. DNA of the CDR3: TGTGCCAGCAGTGAAGAGGGGGTCCGCCCTGGAAACACCATATATTTT. As protein: CASSEEGVRPGNTIYF.

The chain has TRBV5-1 and TRBJ1-2; 10 positions agree with TRBD1. The CDR3 spans 14 residues. CDR1 is SGHRS and CDR2 is YFSETQ in the germline V gene. Losses at the gene ends were 1 base for V and 8 bases for J; bases not matched to a gene: 5. The CDR3 spells CASSLYGTGDGYTF. The CDR3 DNA reads TGCGCCAGCAGCTTGTATGGGACAGGGGACGGCTACACCTTC.